This T cell receptor (beta chain) originates from a study of shared clonotypes between healthy human individuals. Trimming shortened V by 7 bases and J by 4 bases, and 17 bases separated the two germline ends. This CDR3 is 14 amino acids long. CDR1 and CDR2 from the germline V gene are MDHEN and SYDVKM. TCRdb's copy holds only in-frame clones and misses some; the assay was immunoSEQ multiplex PCR. The sample lists some 1,900,000 clones, about 95% occurring once. CD8 cells classed as naive were CD45RO-negative and positively selected for CCR7, excluding terminally differentiated effector memory CD45RA+ cells. This clone was recorded once.

Sequenced input: naive CD8+ T cells sorted from blood. This chain links TRBV28 with TRBJ2-7; the D gene could be TRBD1 or TRBD2 (5 bases each). This TCR derives from a man between 18 and 35 years old in good health. CDR3 amino acids: CASNPGGEGYEQYF. In DNA, the CDR3 is TGTGCCAGCAACCCGGGCGGAGAGGGGTACGAGCAGTACTTC.